This T cell receptor beta chain was profiled in a study of ipilimumab plus nivolumab after autologous stem cell transplantation. Study-level background: DLBCL patients had primary refractory or relapsed disease.

Assay used: immunoSEQ multiplex PCR; TCRdb lists only in-frame clones, some missing. The sample has approximately 80,000 clones; around 80% are singletons. Checkpoint therapy with ipilimumab 1 mg/kg began 14 to 28 days after transplant. Patients received nivolumab 3 mg/kg at weeks 1, 4, 7, 10, then fortnightly to week 26. In germline, CDR1 is LNHDA, CDR2 SQIVND (reference sequence). CDR3 size: 16 residues. The germline V and J ends were trimmed by 10 bases and 5 bases, with 24 bases remaining between them. This clone was counted a few times. The target antigen is unknown. Study findings and constraints: TCR repertoire, Treg phenotype and gut microbiota reportedly support more study of this approach.

The material sequenced was PBMCs, taken in a trial of ipilimumab plus nivolumab as post-transplant consolidation. The receptor's source is a male donor with diffuse large B-cell lymphoma. J is TRBJ2-1 and V is TRBV19; TRBD2 is a possible D gene (5 bases). The CDR3 protein is CATCRAALTVDNEQFF. The CDR3 coding sequence is TGTGCCACCTGCAGAGCGGCCCTAACCGTCGACAATGAGCAGTTCTTC.